These 6 T cell receptor beta chains came from one sample sequenced in a study of regulatory T cells in long-lasting Graves disease. HTBI primers from iRepertoire and Arm-PCR of CDR3 regions yielded the TCR beta libraries. TCRdb processed the multiplex PCR reads anew with MiXCR; each CDR3 protein has one entry. The repertoire has some 440,000 distinct CDR3 sequences, around 20% of them found once; the top ten carry over 7.5%. Time point defined: persistent/refractory GD, antithyroid drugs over 5 years with positive TRAb. The TCR library used RNA extracted from PBMCs. This sample comprised peripheral blood mononuclear cells (PBMCs), obtained when the disease was refractory, from a patient treated with antithyroid drugs. The receptor source for this set is a female donor with Graves disease.

This clonotype occurred many times. The V and J genes are TRBV7-2 and TRBJ2-5, with 7 nucleotides matching TRBD1. V dropped 5 bases and J dropped 4; count of bases not matched to a gene: 13. Per germline, CDR1 SGHTA and CDR2 FQGNSA. This CDR3 has 16 amino acids. Written as DNA, the CDR3 is TGTGCCAGCAGCCCGAGTGGGACAGCTTCAAGAGAGACCCAGTACTTC. Translated, it gives CASSPSGTASRETQYF.

The chain recombines TRBV6-1 with TRBJ1-4; 11 positions match TRBD1. The CDR3 extends over 16 amino acids. CDR1 and CDR2 (germline): MNHNS, SASEGT. V trimming: 5 bases; J trimming: 2 bases; junction bases outside the gene matches: 4. This CDR3 reads CASSRTGGTTNEKLFF. CDR3 DNA sequence: TGTGCCAGCAGTCGGACAGGGGGCACGACTAATGAAAAACTGTTTTTT.

This clonotype has a handful of counts. This chain joins TRBV19 and TRBJ2-3; TRBD2 matches at 8 bases. V gave up 4 bases and J gave up 1 base; unmatched junction bases: 7. The CDR3 extends over 16 amino acids. The V gene's germline CDR1 is LNHDA and CDR2 SQIVND (reference sequence). The chain's CDR3 is CASSTLAVARTDTQYF. The CDR3 DNA sequence: TGTGCCAGTAGTACACTAGCGGTTGCCCGCACAGATACGCAGTATTTT. Full variable domain (outside the CDR3, taken from reference TRBV19 and TRBJ2-3): DGGITQSPKYLFRKEGQNVTLSCEQNLNHDAMYWYRQDPGQGLRLIYYSQIVNDFQKGDIAEGYSVSREKKESFPLTVTSAQKNPTAFYLCASSTLAVARTDTQYFGPGTRLTVL.

Ten or more counts support this clonotype. The chain links TRBV11-2 to TRBJ2-7; no clear D. Trimming cost V 7 bases and J 3 bases, with 19 bases left between them. This CDR3 region has 15 residues. The germline V gene has CDR1 SGHAT and CDR2 FQNNGV. CDR3 DNA: TGTGCCAGCACCCTTGATATAGGCATTAACTACGAGCAGTACTTC. Translation: CASTLDIGINYEQYF.

The chain combines TRBV28 with TRBJ1-1; possibly TRBD1 for D (5 bases). This CDR3 is built from 13 residues. V lost 7 bases and J lost 1, with 10 bases in between. CDR1 is MDHEN, CDR2 SYDVKM, per germline. CDR3 amino acids: CASNPGGNTEAFF. The CDR3 bases are TGTGCCAGCAACCCGGGGGGGAACACTGAAGCTTTCTTT.

The chain carries TRBV6-1 and TRBJ2-6; D is possibly TRBD1 (6 bases). Between the trimmed V and J ends, which lost 2 bases and 0 bases, there was a span of 8 bases. Germline V gives CDR1 MNHNS, CDR2 SASEGT. The CDR3 has 16 amino acids. The CDR3 region has the DNA TGTGCCAGCAGTGAACGACAGGTCTCTGGGGCCAACGTCCTGACTTTC. Translated, it gives CASSERQVSGANVLTF.